These T cell receptor beta chains were read from a single sample in a study of blood T cell repertoires in COVID-19. Profiling relied on immunoSEQ multiplex PCR, and the TCRdb table lists in-frame clones only, not all of them. Of about 300,000 clones listed, roughly 83% are singletons. Sequences were obtained from peripheral blood. These receptors all stem from a human donor with COVID-19, enrolled during active disease. The donor label of this sample is uncertain. The CDR3 runs from the conserved cysteine through the conserved F or W. The order of the fields is D gene, clone size, J gene, V gene, CDR3 protein, CDR3 DNA. The D gene is left open where the match is weak. Not all rows give a size; the values are once, few, many and, for expanded clones, a class.

>TRBD1|NA|TRBJ1-2|TRBV28
CASSSPSRGIYGYTF
TGTGCCAGCAGTTCTCCTTCCAGGGGGATCTATGGCTACACCTTC
>NA|NA|TRBJ1-5|TRBV2
CASSDIGRDSNQPQHF
TGTGCCAGCAGTGATATTGGGAGAGATAGCAATCAGCCCCAGCATTTT
>TRBD2|few|TRBJ2-7|TRBV25-1
CASSEGGTSGIYF
TGTGCCAGCAGTGAAGGTGGGACTAGCGGGATCTACTTC
>NA|NA|TRBJ2-3|TRBV19
CASTGLTSTDTQYF
TGTGCCAGTACGGGACTGACTAGCACAGATACGCAGTATTTT
>NA|once|TRBJ1-4|TRBV25-1
CATHRSPNEKLFF
TGTGCCACCCACAGGTCTCCTAATGAAAAACTGTTTTTT
>TRBD2|NA|TRBJ2-5|TRBV19
CASTTSGQETQYF
TGTGCCAGTACCACTAGCGGCCAAGAGACCCAGTACTTC
>NA|NA|TRBJ1-4|TRBV4-3
CASSQDFGSSRGEKLFF
TGCGCCAGCAGCCAAGATTTCGGCAGCTCTCGGGGTGAAAAACTGTTTTTT
>TRBD2|once|TRBJ2-3|TRBV4-2
CASSQGEREVGDTQYF
TGTGCCAGCAGCCAGGGCGAGCGGGAGGTCGGAGATACGCAGTATTTT
>NA|NA|TRBJ2-7|TRBV28
CASSSAGQGGYYEQYF
TGTGCCAGCAGTTCCGCTGGACAGGGAGGGTACTACGAGCAGTACTTC
>NA|NA|TRBJ1-1|TRBV6-5
CASSYSLGLPGTEAFF
TGTGCCAGCAGTTACTCCCTAGGACTCCCTGGCACTGAAGCTTTCTTT
>NA|NA|TRBJ1-5|TRBV27
CASSFRTGNQPQHF
TGTGCCAGCAGTTTCCGAACAGGGAATCAGCCCCAGCATTTT
>NA|NA|TRBJ1-2|TRBV10-3
CAISAESSRGYTF
TGTGCCATCAGTGCTGAAAGCTCGCGTGGCTACACCTTC
>TRBD2|NA|TRBJ2-7|TRBV7-2
CASSLAKLGLAGGFYEQYF
TGTGCCAGCAGCTTAGCAAAGTTGGGCCTAGCGGGAGGGTTTTACGAGCAGTACTTC
>TRBD2|NA|TRBJ2-7|TRBV6-5
CASYLIGTSVDEQYF
TGTGCCAGCTATCTAATTGGGACTAGCGTCGACGAGCAGTACTTC
>TRBD1|once|TRBJ1-1|TRBV10-3
CAISAQGGDTEAFF
TGTGCCATCAGTGCCCAGGGGGGAGACACTGAAGCTTTCTTT
>TRBD1|NA|TRBJ1-6|TRBV19
CASSGTGGQNNSPLHF
TGTGCCAGTTCCGGGACAGGGGGCCAAAATAATTCACCCCTCCACTTT
>TRBD2|NA|TRBJ2-7|TRBV18
CASSPGEGREQYF
TGTGCCAGCTCACCGGGGGAGGGGAGAGAGCAGTACTTC
>TRBD2|NA|TRBJ2-3|TRBV6-5
CASRRASGFTDTQYF
TGTGCCAGCAGAAGGGCTAGCGGATTCACAGATACGCAGTATTTT
>TRBD1|NA|TRBJ2-5|TRBV6-1
CASSDRGQILQETQYF
TGTGCCAGCAGTGATCGGGGACAGATACTCCAAGAGACCCAGTACTTC
>TRBD1|NA|TRBJ2-2|TRBV19
CASSIGDRVSTGELFF
TGTGCCAGTAGTATAGGGGACAGGGTTTCCACCGGGGAGCTGTTTTTT
>TRBD1|NA|TRBJ2-1|TRBV6-5
CASTTDRDNEQFF
TGTGCCAGCACCACGGACAGGGACAATGAGCAGTTCTTC
>NA|NA|TRBJ1-2|TRBV11-2
CASSLGRSDYGYTF
TGTGCCAGCAGCTTAGGGCGGAGCGACTATGGCTACACCTTC
>TRBD1|once|TRBJ1-2|TRBV4-1
CASSQDTGTGFSGYTF
TGCGCCAGCAGCCAAGATACCGGGACAGGTTTTTCGGGCTACACCTTC
>TRBD2|NA|TRBJ2-2|TRBV3-1/TRBV3-2
CASSPRGSGSLGGELFF
TGTGCCAGCAGCCCAAGGGGTAGCGGGAGCTTGGGCGGGGAGCTGTTTTTT
>NA|NA|TRBJ1-5|TRBV27
CASSSSGARQPQHF
TGTGCCAGCAGTTCTTCAGGGGCACGGCAGCCCCAGCATTTT
>TRBD1|NA|TRBJ1-1|TRBV11-2
CASSLRDRGYNTEAFF
TGTGCCAGCAGCTTAAGGGACAGGGGGTATAACACTGAAGCTTTCTTT
>NA|NA|TRBJ1-3|TRBV6-1
CASSEVPNTGNTIYF
TGTGCCAGCAGTGAAGTCCCCAACACTGGAAACACCATATATTTT
>NA|NA|TRBJ1-2|TRBV11-2
CASSFEGVPNYGYTF
TGTGCCAGCAGCTTTGAGGGAGTGCCTAACTATGGCTACACCTTC
>TRBD2|NA|TRBJ2-2|TRBV19
CASSIELAAFANTGELFF
TGTGCCAGTAGTATAGAACTAGCGGCCTTCGCGAACACCGGGGAGCTGTTTTTT
>NA|NA|TRBJ1-5|TRBV19
CASKRELGAQSHSNQPQHF
TGTGCCAGTAAAAGGGAGCTCGGTGCGCAGTCCCATAGCAATCAGCCCCAGCATTTT